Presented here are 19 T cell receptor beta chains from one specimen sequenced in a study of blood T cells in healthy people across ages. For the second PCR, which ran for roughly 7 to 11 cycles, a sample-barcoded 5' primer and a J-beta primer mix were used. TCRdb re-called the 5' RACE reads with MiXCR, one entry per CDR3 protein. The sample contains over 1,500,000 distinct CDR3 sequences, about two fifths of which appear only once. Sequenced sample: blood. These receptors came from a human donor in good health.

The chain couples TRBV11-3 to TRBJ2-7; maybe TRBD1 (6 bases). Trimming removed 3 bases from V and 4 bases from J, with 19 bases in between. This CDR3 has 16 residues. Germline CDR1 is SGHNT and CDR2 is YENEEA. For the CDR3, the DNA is TGTGCCAGCAGCTTGGGATCCGACAGGAGATATTACGAGCAGTACTTC. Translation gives CASSLGSDRRYYEQYF.

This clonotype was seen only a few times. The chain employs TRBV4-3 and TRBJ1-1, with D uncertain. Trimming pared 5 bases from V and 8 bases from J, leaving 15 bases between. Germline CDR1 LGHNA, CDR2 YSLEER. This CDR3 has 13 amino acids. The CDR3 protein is CASSAQRSREAFF. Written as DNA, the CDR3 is TGCGCCAGCAGCGCACAGCGAAGCCGCGAAGCTTTCTTT.

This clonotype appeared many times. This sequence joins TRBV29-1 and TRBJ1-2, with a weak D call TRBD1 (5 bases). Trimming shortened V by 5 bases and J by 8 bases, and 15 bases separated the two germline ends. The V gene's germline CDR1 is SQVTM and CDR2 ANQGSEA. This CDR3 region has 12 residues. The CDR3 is CSVTVGDRGYTF. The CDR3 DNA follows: TGCAGCGTTACGGTTGGAGACAGAGGCTACACCTTC.

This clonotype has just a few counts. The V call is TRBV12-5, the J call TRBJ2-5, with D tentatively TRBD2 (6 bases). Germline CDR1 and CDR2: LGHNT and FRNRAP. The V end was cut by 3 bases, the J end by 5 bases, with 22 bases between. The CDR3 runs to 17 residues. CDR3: CASGFNGGSDIRETQYF. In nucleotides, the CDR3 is TGTGCTAGTGGTTTTAACGGAGGGAGTGATATTAGGGAGACCCAGTACTTC.

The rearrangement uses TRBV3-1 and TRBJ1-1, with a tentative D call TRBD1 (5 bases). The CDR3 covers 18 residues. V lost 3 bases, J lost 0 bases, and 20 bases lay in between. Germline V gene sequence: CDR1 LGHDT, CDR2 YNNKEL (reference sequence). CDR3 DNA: TGTGCCAGCAGCCATCGTCTGCCTGGGCAGGGAATGAACACTGAAGCTTTCTTT. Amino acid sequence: CASSHRLPGQGMNTEAFF. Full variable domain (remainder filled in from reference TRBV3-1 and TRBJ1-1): DTAVSQTPKYLVTQMGNDKSIKCEQNLGHDTMYWYKQDSKKFLKIMFSYNNKELIINETVPNRFSPKSPDKAHLNLHINSLELGDSAVYFCASSHRLPGQGMNTEAFFGQGTRLTVV.

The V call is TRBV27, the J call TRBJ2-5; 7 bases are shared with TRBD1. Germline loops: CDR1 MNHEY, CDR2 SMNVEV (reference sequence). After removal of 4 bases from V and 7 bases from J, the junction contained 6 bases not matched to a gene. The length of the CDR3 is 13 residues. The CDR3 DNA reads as TGTGCCAGCAGTTCCCTATCAGGGGGGACCCAGTACTTC. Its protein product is CASSSLSGGTQYF.

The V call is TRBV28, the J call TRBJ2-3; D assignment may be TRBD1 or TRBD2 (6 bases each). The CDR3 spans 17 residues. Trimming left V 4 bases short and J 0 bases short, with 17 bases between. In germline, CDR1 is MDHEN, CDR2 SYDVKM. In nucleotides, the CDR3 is TGTGCCAGCAGTTCCCTCAGTACAGGGACTAGCACAGATACGCAGTATTTT. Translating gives CASSSLSTGTSTDTQYF.

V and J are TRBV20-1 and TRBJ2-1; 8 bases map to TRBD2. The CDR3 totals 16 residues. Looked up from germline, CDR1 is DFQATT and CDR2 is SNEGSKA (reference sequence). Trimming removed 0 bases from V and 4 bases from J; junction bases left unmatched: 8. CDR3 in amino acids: CSARDSERGRYNEQFF. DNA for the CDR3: TGCAGTGCTAGAGATTCGGAGCGGGGGCGATACAATGAGCAGTTCTTC.

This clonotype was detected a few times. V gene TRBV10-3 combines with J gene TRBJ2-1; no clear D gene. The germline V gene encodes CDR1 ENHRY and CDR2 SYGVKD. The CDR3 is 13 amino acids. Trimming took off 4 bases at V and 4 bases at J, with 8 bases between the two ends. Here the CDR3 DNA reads TGTGCCATCAGTGGAGGCCCATACAATGAGCAGTTCTTC. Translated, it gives CAISGGPYNEQFF.

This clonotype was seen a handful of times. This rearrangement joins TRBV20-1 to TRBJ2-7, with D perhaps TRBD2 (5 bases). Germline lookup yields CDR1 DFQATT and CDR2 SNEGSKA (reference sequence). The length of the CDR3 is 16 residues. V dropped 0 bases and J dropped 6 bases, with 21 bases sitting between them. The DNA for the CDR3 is TGCAGTGCTAGAGATCGACGGGTTTGGACCCGGGGCGAGCAGTACTTC. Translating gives CSARDRRVWTRGEQYF.

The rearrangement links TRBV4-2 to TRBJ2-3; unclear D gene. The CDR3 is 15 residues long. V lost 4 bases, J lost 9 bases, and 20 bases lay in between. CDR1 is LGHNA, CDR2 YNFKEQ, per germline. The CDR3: CASSPSTYPTNTQYF. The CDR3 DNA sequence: TGTGCCAGCAGCCCAAGCACTTACCCTACCAACACGCAGTATTTT.

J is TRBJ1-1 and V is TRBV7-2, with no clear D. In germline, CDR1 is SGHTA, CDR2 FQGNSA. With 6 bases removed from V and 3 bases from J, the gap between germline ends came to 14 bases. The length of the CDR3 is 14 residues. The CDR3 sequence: CASSPGPSYTEAFF. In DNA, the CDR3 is TGTGCCAGCAGTCCCGGGCCGTCTTACACTGAAGCTTTCTTT.

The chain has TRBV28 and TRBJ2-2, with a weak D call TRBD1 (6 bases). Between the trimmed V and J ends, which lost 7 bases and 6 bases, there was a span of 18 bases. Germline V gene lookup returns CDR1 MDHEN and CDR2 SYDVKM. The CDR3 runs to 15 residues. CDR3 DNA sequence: TGTGCCAGCACCACTAGGCTAGCAGGGGCCGGGGAGCTGTTTTTT. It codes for CASTTRLAGAGELFF.

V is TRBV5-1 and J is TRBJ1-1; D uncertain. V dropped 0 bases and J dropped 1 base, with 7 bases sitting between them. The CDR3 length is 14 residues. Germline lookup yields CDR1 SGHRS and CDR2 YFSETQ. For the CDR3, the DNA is TGCGCCAGCAGCTTGGAGACCTGGAACACTGAAGCTTTCTTT. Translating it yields CASSLETWNTEAFF.

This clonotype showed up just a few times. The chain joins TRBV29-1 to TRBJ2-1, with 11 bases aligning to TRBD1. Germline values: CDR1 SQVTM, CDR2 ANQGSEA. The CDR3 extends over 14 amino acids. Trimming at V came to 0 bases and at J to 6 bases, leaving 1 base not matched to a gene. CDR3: CSVEEGTGGNEQFF. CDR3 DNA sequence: TGCAGCGTTGAAGAAGGGACAGGGGGCAATGAGCAGTTCTTC.

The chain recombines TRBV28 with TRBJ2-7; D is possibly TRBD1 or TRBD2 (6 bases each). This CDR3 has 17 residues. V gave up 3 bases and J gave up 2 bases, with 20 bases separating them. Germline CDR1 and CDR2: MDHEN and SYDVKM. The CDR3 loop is CASSLGGTGTGTYEQYF. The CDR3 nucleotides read TGTGCCAGCAGTTTGGGGGGCACCGGGACGGGAACCTACGAGCAGTACTTC.

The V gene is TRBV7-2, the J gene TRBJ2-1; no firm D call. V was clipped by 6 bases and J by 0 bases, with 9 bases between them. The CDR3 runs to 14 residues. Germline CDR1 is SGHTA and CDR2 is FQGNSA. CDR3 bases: TGTGCCAGCAGTAGGGTTAGCTCCTACAATGAGCAGTTCTTC. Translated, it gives CASSRVSSYNEQFF.

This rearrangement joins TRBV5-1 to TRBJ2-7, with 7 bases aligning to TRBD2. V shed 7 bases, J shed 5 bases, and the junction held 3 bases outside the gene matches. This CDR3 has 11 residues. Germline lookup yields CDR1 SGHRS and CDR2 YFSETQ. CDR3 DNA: TGCGCCAGCGGGAGGGACGACGAGCAGTACTTC. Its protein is CASGRDDEQYF.

DNA of the CDR3: TGTGCCAGCAGCTTATTAAGTTTCAGGGGGAACCCGCAAGGGCCCCAGCATTTT. It encodes CASSLLSFRGNPQGPQHF. The J gene is TRBJ1-5, the V gene TRBV7-8; 7 nucleotides agree with TRBD1. CDR1 SGHVS and CDR2 FQNEAQ come from the germline V gene. Unmatched junction bases numbered 19, after V lost 2 bases and J lost 9 bases. The CDR3 covers 18 residues.